This entry is about one T cell receptor (beta chain). This clone showed up just a few times. Its cognate antigen has yet to be identified. The record has no base qualities; no much larger clone is one base away. After about 9 days of culture, CD4+ T cells were isolated with the EasySep CD4+ T cell isolation kit. PCR-confirmed SARS-CoV-2 infection had occurred in convalescent patients between March and December 2020, before the Alpha, Beta and Delta variants emerged in the United States. Half of the culture medium was replaced with fresh IL-2-containing medium on days 3 and 7. Unless noted otherwise, every peptide stimulation condition was grown in triplicate wells. PBMC were separated from whole blood using Ficoll-Paque Plus gradient centrifugation and were then either cryopreserved at -140C or used fresh. The QIAamp micro DNA kit was used to extract genomic DNA from the cultured CD4+ T cells. This sample is drawn from a study of vaccination effects on CD4 cells after COVID-19 (dated by TCRdb to the early 2020s). Context from the whole study: To identify antigen-specific CD4+ T cell clonotypes by their expansion, the ViraFEST assay first stimulated PBMC with viral peptide pools and then applied TCR sequencing. Each participant got two doses of an mRNA SARS-CoV-2 vaccine, either BNT162b2 or mRNA-1273. The Oncomine TCR Beta short-read assay on an Illumina iSeq 100 was used to sequence cultures from other donors in the study. Pre-vaccine samples were collected from a couple of convalescent patients 16 days and one week before the first dose, corresponding to 142 and 148 days after COVID-19 diagnosis. Around 2.1 million PBMC per well were cultured with about 9 ug/ml peptides in IMDM containing approximately 4.6% human AB serum, around 10 IU/ml IL-2 and gentamicin. SARS-CoV-2 spike-specific CD4+ TCR repertoires from before and after mRNA vaccination were compared in COVID-19 convalescent patients and in infection-naive vaccine recipients. Altogether, some 10 COVID-19 convalescent patients and a handful of SARS-CoV-2-naive healthy vaccine recipients made up the full study. On the study overall, not on this receptor specifically: The study was limited by a small number of convalescent patients, and early post-infection timepoints were lacking. In convalescent patients, the post-vaccine spike-reactive repertoire consisted mainly of new vaccine-induced clones, largely distinct from infection-induced clones. Clones induced by infection and clones induced by vaccination both contracted markedly at late timepoints after vaccination, which fits with T cell responses waning over time.

The library was obtained by the immunoSEQ multiplex PCR assay. DNA from the cultured and isolated CD4+ T cells underwent TCR beta CDR3 sequencing. The published analysis was carried out like this. Non-productive TCR sequences were discarded, and reads were trimmed to the CDR3 region, with only CDR3s of 7 or more amino acids retained. The MANAFEST web app was used to identify antigen-specific clonotypes by comparing expansion in peptide wells with expansion in reference cultures. To be called positive, a clone needed expansion at FDR<0.05 compared with the reference and with all other wells, an odds ratio greater than 5, and a frequency greater than 0.1% in two replicate wells. Clonotypes significantly expanded in SARS-CoV-2 spike wells and in at least one common cold coronavirus spike condition were defined as cross-reactive. CDR3 similarity was assessed by Levenshtein distance using the stringdist R package, and unrooted trees were constructed with ape in R 3.6.1. Not all clones reach the TCRdb copy of this immuneACCESS table, which keeps in-frame sequences only. Checked studies attribute under half of the gap to unresolved V genes and leave the rest unexplained. Clonal size and the V and J genes are those of that table, whereas D and trimming came from the DNA. Counted in this sample were some 63,000 clones; about two thirds of them appeared once. Jointly, the top ten make up roughly a quarter of the sample.

Sample: CD4+ T cells from PBMCs cultured without peptide, taken before COVID-19 vaccination. This clonotype originated in a human donor who had a prior SARS-CoV-2 infection.

The CDR3 region: CASSLGLAGYSYNEQFF. In nucleotide form, the sequence is TGCGCCAGCAGCTTGGGGCTAGCGGGATACTCCTACAATGAGCAGTTCTTC. The sequence joins TRBV5-1 to TRBJ2-1, with 9 bases aligning to TRBD2. Based on the germline V gene, the CDR1 and CDR2 sequences are SGHRS and YFSETQ. Trimmed from V: 0 bases; trimmed from J: 0 bases; junction bases lacking a gene match: 4. The CDR3 holds 17 amino acids from the cysteine to the phenylalanine. The DNA shown is the 51-base CDR3, in frame from base 1.